The 27 T cell receptor beta chains below come from one sample, sequenced in a study of T cells in localized non-small cell lung cancer. Assay: immunoSEQ multiplex PCR; the TCRdb copy retains only in-frame clones and omits some. The sample contains around 28,000 clones, around nine tenths of which appear only once. The sequencing here drew on peripheral blood, taken before any cancer treatment. The receptor set was obtained from a woman between 18 and 49 years old with stage I lung adenocarcinoma.

The chain carries TRBV28 and TRBJ1-1; D remains ambiguous. Deletions cut 6 bases from V and 6 bases from J, with 20 bases between. The CDR3 is made up of 15 amino acids. Germline CDR1 MDHEN, CDR2 SYDVKM. The CDR3 loop reads CASRVGFPERAEAFF. CDR3 in DNA: TGTGCCAGCAGAGTGGGATTCCCTGAGAGAGCTGAAGCTTTCTTT.

This chain joins TRBV2 and TRBJ2-7, with D unclear. The germline V and J ends were trimmed by 2 bases and 0 bases, with 14 bases remaining between them. CDR1 and CDR2 (germline): SNHLY, FYNNEI. The CDR3 runs to 16 residues. Written as DNA, the CDR3 is TGTGCCAGCAGTGAAATGGCGGCGATGAACTCCTACGAGCAGTACTTC. This encodes CASSEMAAMNSYEQYF. The variable domain in full, completed from reference TRBV2 and TRBJ2-7, reads EPEVTQTPSHQVTQMGQEVILRCVPISNHLYFYWYRQILGQKVEFLVSFYNNEISEKSEIFDDQFSVERPDGSNFTLKIRSTKLEDSAMYFCASSEMAAMNSYEQYFGPGTRLTVT.

This clone was observed once. J is TRBJ2-3 and V is TRBV7-9, with TRBD1 matching over 10 bases. The CDR3 is 16 amino acids. Germline V gene data show CDR1 as SEHNR and CDR2 as FQNEAQ (reference sequence). Germline trimming cut 2 bases from V and 3 bases from J; bases unmatched to any gene: 5. The CDR3 bases are TGTGCCAGCAGCTTACGGACAGGGGGATTTACAGATACGCAGTATTTT. Translating it yields CASSLRTGGFTDTQYF.

The CDR3 region has the DNA TGTGCCAGCAGTGGACAGGGGGTAGCGGGAAGATCCTACGAGCAGTACTTC. Residues: CASSGQGVAGRSYEQYF. This sequence joins TRBV6-1 and TRBJ2-7; possible D gene TRBD1, 9 bases. Trimming removed 4 bases at V and 1 base at J, with 20 bases between. The CDR3 is 17 amino acids. The germline V gene encodes CDR1 MNHNS and CDR2 SASEGT.

The genes are TRBV29-1 and TRBJ2-1; 10 nucleotides agree with TRBD2. Germline assignment: CDR1 SQVTM and CDR2 ANQGSEA. The CDR3 runs to 14 residues. V lost 3 bases to trimming and J lost 5 bases; unmatched junction nucleotides: 4. CDR3 DNA sequence: TGCAGCGTTGAGCTAGCGGGAGACCACAATGAGCAGTTCTTC. The encoded protein is CSVELAGDHNEQFF.

The rearrangement uses TRBV15 and TRBJ2-2, with a possible D match to TRBD2 (6 bases). Germline V gene lookup returns CDR1 LNHNV and CDR2 YYDKDF (reference sequence). The CDR3 extends over 15 amino acids. Trimming pared 0 bases from V and 4 bases from J, leaving 9 bases between. The CDR3 DNA reads as TGTGCCACCAGCAGAGATCGGGGGTCCACCGGGGAGCTGTTTTTT. This translates into CATSRDRGSTGELFF.

The gene calls are TRBV7-9 and TRBJ1-5, with D possibly TRBD1 on 6 matching bases. Germline CDR1 is SEHNR and CDR2 is FQNEAQ (reference sequence). CDR3 length equals 14 residues. Trimming removed 1 base at V and 7 bases at J, with 11 bases between. The CDR3 reads CASSLGAGAQPQHF. In DNA form, the CDR3 reads TGTGCCAGCAGCTTAGGGGCAGGGGCCCAGCCCCAGCATTTT.

The genes are TRBV7-9 and TRBJ2-7; 8 bases fit TRBD2. The CDR3 is made up of 15 amino acids. Germline V CDR1 and CDR2: SEHNR, FQNEAQ (reference sequence). Losses at the gene ends were 5 bases for V and 6 bases for J; bases not matched to a gene: 12. The CDR3 loop is CASSPRGAGVSEQYF. Here the CDR3 DNA reads TGTGCCAGCAGCCCGCGGGGAGCGGGAGTCTCCGAGCAGTACTTC.

Only one count was recorded for this clone. This chain's CDR3 is CASSWGGSSEKLFF. CDR3 DNA: TGCGCCAGCAGTTGGGGGGGCAGCAGTGAAAAACTGTTTTTT. The chain couples TRBV5-1 to TRBJ1-4, with D tentatively TRBD1 (6 bases). V was pared by 5 bases and J by 7 bases, with 15 bases between. Looked up from germline, CDR1 is SGHRS and CDR2 is YFSETQ. This CDR3 has 14 amino acids.

V and J are TRBV19 and TRBJ1-1; TRBD1 matches at 7 bases. Trimming took 5 bases from V and 2 from J; bases not matched to a gene: 5. Looked up from germline, CDR1 is LNHDA and CDR2 is SQIVND (reference sequence). This CDR3 is built from 14 residues. DNA of the CDR3: TGTGCCAGTAGTCTGGGACAGACTAACACTGAAGCTTTCTTT. This gives the protein CASSLGQTNTEAFF.

The count of this clone is one. The CDR3 DNA reads TGTGCCAGCAGTGACCCAACAGGGAAAGCTTTCTTT. This gives the protein CASSDPTGKAFF. The chain employs TRBV6-4 and TRBJ1-1; tentative D call: TRBD1 (6 bases). The CDR3 has 12 residues. The germline CDR1 and CDR2 sequences are MRHNA and SNTAGT. Trimming shortened V by 2 bases and J by 9 bases, and 10 bases separated the two germline ends.

The V call is TRBV25-1, the J call TRBJ2-6; the D call may be TRBD1 or TRBD2 (6 bases each). CDR3 size: 17 residues. V lost 3 bases, J lost 0 bases, and 12 bases lay in between. CDR1 is MGHDK and CDR2 is SYGVNS in the germline V gene. The CDR3 DNA is TGTGCCAGCAGTGAGCCGGGGGCGAGCTCTGGGGCCAACGTCCTGACTTTC. It specifies CASSEPGASSGANVLTF.

This clone was recorded only once. The chain combines TRBV6-6 with TRBJ2-7, with unresolved D. Looked up from germline, CDR1 is MNHNY and CDR2 is SVGAGI (reference sequence). The CDR3 spans 14 residues. V was cut by 4 bases and J by 3 bases, with 13 bases left in between. This chain's CDR3 is CASSWAYKSYEQYF. Written as DNA, the CDR3 is TGTGCCAGCAGTTGGGCCTATAAGAGCTACGAGCAGTACTTC.

The chain has TRBV10-3 and TRBJ2-7; D gene ambiguous. Per germline, CDR1 ENHRY and CDR2 SYGVKD. V lost 4 bases and J 6 bases, leaving 7 bases between the germline ends. The CDR3 runs 11 residues. The CDR3 DNA is TGTGCCATCAGTGTCGCTGTCGAGCAGTACTTC. The encoded protein is CAISVAVEQYF.

This clone was found once. The V gene is TRBV5-4, the J gene TRBJ2-5, with unresolved D. In germline, CDR1 is SGHNT, CDR2 YYREEE (reference sequence). The ends were cut back, 1 base at V and 1 base at J, with 8 bases in the middle. The CDR3 loop spans 14 amino acids. The CDR3 coding sequence is TGTGCCAGCAGCTTGCCCGGTCTCCAAGAGACCCAGTACTTC. Translating it yields CASSLPGLQETQYF.

The rearrangement uses TRBV7-3 and TRBJ2-3, with D perhaps TRBD2 (6 bases). This CDR3 spans 15 amino acids. Germline values: CDR1 SGHTA, CDR2 FQGTGA. V lost 3 bases and J lost 6, with 16 bases in between. As DNA, the CDR3 is TGTGCCAGCAGCTTGAACGGGAGAGGTTGGGATACGCAGTATTTT. Amino acid sequence: CASSLNGRGWDTQYF.

This chain joins TRBV5-4 and TRBJ1-3; possible D gene TRBD1, 5 bases. CDR3 length: 14 residues. CDR1 SGHNT and CDR2 YYREEE come from the germline V gene (reference sequence). V lost 4 bases, J lost 4 bases, and 12 bases lay in between. In DNA, the CDR3 is TGTGCCAGCAGCCTGGGGGGGAGCGGAAACACCATATATTTT. Protein sequence: CASSLGGSGNTIYF.

The chain links TRBV4-1 to TRBJ1-4; D is uncertain. V lost 4 bases to trimming and J lost 0 bases, with 15 bases between them. The germline V gene encodes CDR1 MGHRA and CDR2 YSYEKL. This CDR3 contains 17 residues. CDR3 amino acids: CASSPYHVAATNEKLFF. The CDR3 DNA follows: TGCGCCAGCAGCCCCTACCACGTTGCAGCAACTAATGAAAAACTGTTTTTT.

The gene calls are TRBV27 and TRBJ1-1; 7 bases fit TRBD1. J was trimmed by 3 bases and V by 5 bases; bases with no gene match: 15. This CDR3 has 17 residues. Germline lookup yields CDR1 MNHEY and CDR2 SMNVEV (reference sequence). The CDR3 loop is CASSPTGVRAGDTEAFF. The CDR3 DNA is TGTGCCAGCAGTCCCACAGGGGTGAGGGCTGGTGACACTGAAGCTTTCTTT.

The chain links TRBV6-6 to TRBJ2-1, with D perhaps matching TRBD2 (6 bases). The germline V gene has CDR1 MNHNY and CDR2 SVGAGI (reference sequence). The CDR3 consists of 12 residues. The CDR3 spells CAGGDADNEQFF. For the CDR3, the DNA is TGTGCGGGAGGAGACGCGGACAATGAGCAGTTCTTC.

This chain uses TRBV7-8 with TRBJ2-7; D is unclear. CDR3 length: 14 amino acids. Trimming took off 3 bases at V and 1 base at J, with 10 bases between the two ends. CDR1 and CDR2 (germline): SGHVS, FQNEAQ. CDR3 DNA: TGTGCCAGCAGCTTTATCGGAATGTCCTACGAGCAGTACTTC. This sequence encodes CASSFIGMSYEQYF.

The gene calls are TRBV7-9 and TRBJ2-1, with TRBD1 matching 7 bases. Unmatched junction bases numbered 17, after V lost 7 bases and J lost 2 bases. The CDR3 is 18 amino acids. Germline CDR1 and CDR2: SEHNR and FQNEAQ (reference sequence). CDR3 DNA: TGTGCCAGCAACGGAAGCCCCACAGGGGCCAACCCCTACAATGAGCAGTTCTTC. This encodes CASNGSPTGANPYNEQFF.

J is TRBJ1-4 and V is TRBV6-6, with TRBD1 matching over 9 bases. This CDR3 is 15 amino acids long. Per germline, CDR1 MNHNY and CDR2 SVGAGI (reference sequence). With V trimmed by 6 bases and J by 8 bases, 10 bases remained unmatched. CDR3 protein: CASRRATGGQEKLFF. As DNA, the CDR3 is TGTGCCAGCAGGCGAGCCACAGGGGGCCAAGAAAAACTGTTTTTT.

The count of this clone is one. This chain uses TRBV4-1 with TRBJ2-3; no clear D gene. Germline lookup yields CDR1 MGHRA and CDR2 YSYEKL. CDR3 size: 17 residues. Trimming removed 0 bases at V and 0 bases at J, with 13 bases between. The CDR3 reads CASSQEGAVTSTDTQYF. CDR3 sequence (DNA): TGCGCCAGCAGCCAAGAAGGAGCAGTCACTAGCACAGATACGCAGTATTTT.

The chain links TRBV7-3 to TRBJ2-7; TRBD1 matches 9 bases. V gave up 3 bases and J gave up 7 bases; unmatched junction bases: 4. CDR3 length equals 13 residues. Germline loops: CDR1 SGHTA, CDR2 FQGTGA. The CDR3 DNA sequence: TGTGCCAGCAGCTTCGACAGGGGGGGTGAGCAGTACTTC. Amino acids: CASSFDRGGEQYF.

The chain joins TRBV7-2 to TRBJ2-2; D gene ambiguous. The V gene's germline CDR1 is SGHTA and CDR2 FQGNSA. V lost 0 bases to trimming and J lost 3 bases, with 8 bases between them. The CDR3 consists of 15 residues. In DNA, the CDR3 is TGTGCCAGCAGCTTAGCGCGAGTGGACACCGGGGAGCTGTTTTTT. Translating gives CASSLARVDTGELFF.

This chain uses TRBV18 with TRBJ1-1; maybe TRBD1 (5 bases). Germline V CDR1 and CDR2: KGHSH, LQKENI. V shed 3 bases and J shed 4 bases, with 12 bases lying between them. CDR3 length: 14 residues. CDR3: CASSPTSGSTEAFF. In DNA form, the CDR3 reads TGTGCCAGCTCACCGACCTCAGGGAGCACTGAAGCTTTCTTT.